This T cell receptor (beta chain) comes out of a study of CD8 T cells in ankylosing spondylitis. Trimming pared 6 bases from V and 5 bases from J, leaving 17 bases between. Germline loops: CDR1 MDHEN, CDR2 SYDVKM. The CDR3 is 15 residues long. Concerning this clonotype itself: The antigen remains undetermined.

TCRdb called the 5' RACE reads again in MiXCR, with one record for every CDR3 protein. The repertoire holds 200,000 to 250,000 distinct CDR3 sequences, with around 19% as singletons. Study findings and constraints: Several highly homologous variants made up a TCR beta motif that seemed to typify ankylosing spondylitis blood. Significantly higher representation of disease-linked clones was reported for matched ankylosing spondylitis synovial fluid.

The clonotype was recovered from a male donor with ankylosing spondylitis. This sequence joins TRBV28 and TRBJ2-1, with a tentative D call TRBD1 (5 bases). The sequencing input was blood, either unsorted or a sorted T cell fraction (not recorded which). DNA for the CDR3: TGTGCCAGCAGCCCAACAGGCCTTGACGACAATGAGCAGTTCTTC. This translates into CASSPTGLDDNEQFF.